This T cell receptor (beta chain) was found in a study of T cell changes during pregnancy in multiple sclerosis. CDR1 and CDR2 (germline): SGHRS, YFSETQ. The CDR3 spans 17 residues. V shed 1 base and J 5 bases; nucleotides not matched to a gene: 12. Sequenced by immunoSEQ multiplex PCR; TCRdb stores in-frame clones only, minus some. Of 45,000 to 60,000 clones detected, 85% to 95% appear once; the ten largest clones hold around 0.61%. The material sequenced was CD4+ T cells from peripheral blood mononuclear cells, taken in the third trimester of pregnancy. This TCR derives from a female donor with multiple sclerosis, enrolled in a pregnancy study. This rearrangement joins TRBV5-1 to TRBJ2-1, with 7 bases identical to TRBD1. CDR3 coding DNA: TGCGCCAGCAGCTTGTCCGCGACAGGGCGGAGAAACAATGAGCAGTTCTTC. Its protein product is CASSLSATGRRNNEQFF.